The clone carrying this T cell receptor beta chain showed up just a few times. Its specificity is unknown. These data come from a study of shared clonotypes between healthy human individuals. Overall study context: For every donor, three CD4 naive, three CD4 memory, two CD8 naive and one CD8 memory plates were used.

Method: immunoSEQ multiplex PCR; TCRdb's copy keeps in-frame clones and lacks some. The sample carries over a million clones, approximately 68% recorded once. The study, taken as a whole, reports: An expected dependence of interdonor clonotype sharing on sequencing depth was noted. Memory subsets had estimated richness that was generally smaller than that of naive subsets. Despite large depth, sorted-subset datasets appeared incompletely sequenced.

This sequence originates from a man aged 18-30 years in good health. The specimen sequenced was memory CD4+ T cells sorted from blood. Regarding subset: CD45RA-negative fraction.

CDR3 bases: TGTGCCAGCAGTCCCGCGGACGGTTCCTATAATTCACCCCTCCACTTT. Translated: CASSPADGSYNSPLHF. J is TRBJ1-6 and V is TRBV27; D is uncertain. Germline lookup yields CDR1 MNHEY and CDR2 SMNVEV (reference sequence). Trimming took 5 bases from V and 1 from J, leaving 12 bases between them. The CDR3 length is 16 residues.